The 18 T cell receptor beta chains presented below share a single source sample, sequenced in a study of T cell responses to AZD1222 COVID-19 vaccine. The assay was immunoSEQ multiplex PCR, and TCRdb's table has in-frame clones only and misses some. The sample lists approximately 120,000 clones; around 90% were seen once. The starting material was peripheral blood, obtained on day 0 of AZD1222 vaccination. The receptors shown here come from an adult in good health.

V is TRBV12-3 or TRBV12-4 and J is TRBJ1-1; D is possibly TRBD1 (6 bases). Between the trimmed V and J ends, which lost 6 bases and 10 bases, there was a span of 12 bases. This CDR3 spans 11 amino acids. CDR3 protein: CASRYTQGAFF. The CDR3, as DNA: TGTGCCAGCAGATACACACAGGGAGCTTTCTTT.

The gene calls are TRBV5-4 and TRBJ2-5; D perhaps matches TRBD1 (7 bases). Germline V lookup: CDR1 SGHNT, CDR2 YYREEE (reference sequence). CDR3 length equals 13 residues. V was trimmed by 4 bases and J by 5 bases, leaving 12 bases between them. CDR3 sequence reads: CASSPGGPETQYF. Written as DNA, the CDR3 is TGTGCCAGCAGCCCAGGGGGGCCGGAGACCCAGTACTTC.

The V gene is TRBV5-1, the J gene TRBJ2-1, with a tentative D call TRBD2 (6 bases). This CDR3 is built from 15 residues. Per germline, CDR1 SGHRS and CDR2 YFSETQ. Between the trimmed V and J ends, which lost 4 bases and 6 bases, there was a span of 17 bases. Written as DNA, the CDR3 is TGCGCCAGCAGCCCCCGGGACTCTATCCCCAATGAGCAGTTCTTC. Translation gives CASSPRDSIPNEQFF.

J is TRBJ2-5 and V is TRBV27, with 7 bases lining up with TRBD1. This CDR3 contains 14 residues. Germline V gene sequence: CDR1 MNHEY, CDR2 SMNVEV (reference sequence). With 10 bases clipped from V and 4 bases from J, the junction kept 12 bases outside the gene matches. This chain's CDR3 is CAIASTAGGETQYF. The CDR3 nucleotides read TGTGCCATCGCCTCCACGGCAGGGGGAGAGACCCAGTACTTC.

This clone occurred once. This rearrangement joins TRBV6-5 to TRBJ1-1; possibly TRBD1 for D (6 bases). This CDR3 contains 13 residues. Germline V gene sequence: CDR1 MNHEY, CDR2 SVGAGI. V was cut by 1 base and J by 7 bases, with 10 bases left in between. CDR3 DNA: TGTGCCAGCAGTTACTTCGGGGGCGTTGAAGCTTTCTTT. This encodes CASSYFGGVEAFF.

This sequence joins TRBV25-1 and TRBJ1-5, with 7 bases matching TRBD1. CDR3 length: 15 amino acids. V was clipped by 4 bases and J by 3 bases; unmatched bases: 6. In germline, CDR1 is MGHDK, CDR2 SYGVNS. The CDR3 spells CASSGPGTDNQPQHF. CDR3 nucleotide sequence: TGTGCCAGCAGTGGCCCCGGGACAGACAATCAGCCCCAGCATTTT.

The CDR3: CASALSLTDTQYF. For the CDR3, the DNA is TGTGCCAGCGCCCTCAGCTTGACAGATACGCAGTATTTT. The chain has TRBV6-4 and TRBJ2-3; D gene uncertain. Germline loops: CDR1 MRHNA, CDR2 SNTAGT. The CDR3 loop spans 13 amino acids. V dropped 8 bases and J dropped 3 bases, with 12 bases sitting between them.

This chain links TRBV5-4 with TRBJ2-1; a weak D match, TRBD1 (5 bases). Trimming shortened V by 2 bases and J by 3 bases, and 12 bases separated the two germline ends. The CDR3 is 15 residues long. The germline CDR1 and CDR2 sequences are SGHNT and YYREEE (reference sequence). The CDR3 sequence: CASSFGQGSYNEQFF. CDR3 DNA: TGTGCCAGCAGCTTCGGGCAGGGAAGCTACAATGAGCAGTTCTTC.

Worth noting for this clone: This sample includes further DNA sequences coding for the same CDR3. This chain connects TRBV30 to TRBJ2-2; no clear D gene. Germline lookup yields CDR1 GTSNPN and CDR2 SVGIG (reference sequence). The CDR3 length is 16 residues. V was cut by 0 bases and J by 8 bases, with 19 bases left in between. The CDR3: CAWSVLNTASPGELFF. The CDR3, as DNA: TGTGCCTGGAGTGTACTTAACACTGCCTCCCCGGGGGAGCTGTTTTTT.

V gene TRBV6-6 combines with J gene TRBJ2-5; D not resolved. CDR3 length: 13 amino acids. The V end was cut by 4 bases, the J end by 0 bases, with 6 bases between. Germline values: CDR1 MNHNY, CDR2 SVGAGI (reference sequence). This chain's CDR3 is CASSSRDQETQYF. CDR3 bases: TGTGCCAGCAGTTCAAGGGACCAAGAGACCCAGTACTTC.

The chain joins TRBV7-6 to TRBJ1-6; D is possibly TRBD1 (6 bases). CDR1 is SGHVS, CDR2 FNYEAQ, per germline. The CDR3 covers 19 residues. Trimming took off 0 bases at V and 1 base at J, with 16 bases between the two ends. Written as DNA, the CDR3 is TGTGCCAGCAGCTTAGCGCGGACAGCGGCGAGTTCCTATAATTCACCCCTCCACTTT. This gives the protein CASSLARTAASSYNSPLHF.

The chain has TRBV9 and TRBJ2-5, with D tentatively TRBD2 (5 bases). Germline V gives CDR1 SGDLS, CDR2 YYNGEE. There are 15 residues in the CDR3. Trimming took off 0 bases at V and 5 bases at J, with 14 bases between the two ends. CDR3 protein: CASSVGGQPGETQYF. In DNA, the CDR3 is TGTGCCAGCAGCGTAGGAGGGCAGCCCGGCGAGACCCAGTACTTC.

The V call is TRBV5-5, the J call TRBJ1-2; no clear D gene. This CDR3 comprises 12 residues. Germline V gives CDR1 SGHKS, CDR2 YYEKEE (reference sequence). Trimming cost V 1 base and J 2 bases, with 3 bases left between them. The CDR3 DNA reads as TGTGCCAGCAGCTTGAGCAACTATGGCTACACCTTC. Its translation is CASSLSNYGYTF.

The chain recombines TRBV29-1 with TRBJ1-1; D not certain. V dropped 6 bases and J dropped 4 bases, with 12 bases sitting between them. Per the germline V gene, CDR1 is SQVTM and CDR2 is ANQGSEA. This CDR3 contains 12 residues. The CDR3 sequence: CSVFPPSTEAFF. The CDR3 bases are TGCAGCGTCTTTCCCCCGTCCACTGAAGCTTTCTTT.

This clone came up a few times. V is TRBV30 and J is TRBJ1-6; D call uncertain. Germline values: CDR1 GTSNPN, CDR2 SVGIG (reference sequence). V lost 0 bases and J lost 5, with 2 bases in between. This CDR3 is built from 12 residues. The CDR3: CAWSVNNSPLHF. As DNA, the CDR3 is TGTGCCTGGAGTGTGAATAATTCACCCCTCCACTTT.

V is TRBV18 and J is TRBJ1-5, with D hard to call. V was pared by 3 bases and J by 0 bases, with 9 bases between. Per germline, CDR1 KGHSH and CDR2 LQKENI. The CDR3 length is 15 residues. Written as DNA, the CDR3 is TGTGCCAGCTCACCGAGCGTCGCTAGCAATCAGCCCCAGCATTTT. Translated: CASSPSVASNQPQHF. Variable domain in full (rest from reference TRBV18 and TRBJ1-5): NAGVMQNPRHLVRRRGQEARLRCSPMKGHSHVYWYRQLPEEGLKFMVYLQKENIIDESGMPKERFSAEFPKEGPSILRIQQVVRGDSAAYFCASSPSVASNQPQHFGDGTRLSIL.

The rearrangement uses TRBV6-6 and TRBJ1-5, with TRBD1 matching 7 bases. This CDR3 spans 14 amino acids. J lost 3 bases, V lost 7 bases, and 6 bases had no gene match. The germline CDR1 and CDR2 sequences are MNHNY and SVGAGI (reference sequence). The CDR3 here is CASMQGQFNQPQHF. DNA of the CDR3: TGTGCCAGCATGCAGGGACAGTTCAATCAGCCCCAGCATTTT.

The gene calls are TRBV7-3 and TRBJ2-7; D may be TRBD1 or TRBD2 (5 bases each). Germline CDR1 and CDR2: SGHTA and FQGTGA. The CDR3 spans 14 residues. V lost 2 bases to trimming and J lost 2 bases, with 10 bases between them. The DNA of the CDR3 is TGTGCCAGCAGCTTAGGGGGTCCCCCCTACGAGCAGTACTTC. As protein: CASSLGGPPYEQYF.